The source of this T cell receptor beta chain is a study of blood T cell repertoires in COVID-19. Study summary: Material from acute and convalescent COVID-19 was sourced from the United States, Italy and Spain. PBMCs, B-cell-depleted T cells, or T cells were the source of the cDNA or gDNA that made up the material.

Germline CDR1 reads MNHEY; CDR2 reads SMNVEV (reference sequence). The CDR3 runs to 19 residues. Trimming removed 1 base from V and 5 bases from J; junction bases left unmatched: 11. Per the study methods: Nucleated cell number was recorded as an estimate derived from reference gene primer amplification. Measured with immunoSEQ multiplex PCR; TCRdb has only the in-frame clones, and not every one. V and J calls and clone size are those listed in that table; D and trimming were worked out from the DNA. Of approximately 300,000 clones in the sample, more than 80% were seen once. One Seattle source followed patients from active infection through their disease course.

The receptor was derived from a young woman with COVID-19, enrolled during active disease. The sequencing sample was made of peripheral blood. The rearrangement links TRBV27 to TRBJ2-3, with 14 positions matching TRBD2. CDR3: CASSLLASGLAGAGDTQYF. In DNA form, the CDR3 reads TGTGCCAGCAGTTTATTGGCTTCGGGACTAGCGGGAGCAGGAGATACGCAGTATTTT.